This T cell receptor (beta chain) came from a study of T cells in Graves' hyperthyroidism and ophthalmopathy. TCR beta CDR3 region amplification was performed from RNA transcripts. The TCR CDR3 first-round RT-PCR relied on the HTBI primer set. TCRdb passed the multiplex PCR reads through MiXCR, listing each CDR3 protein once. The data hold 300,000 to 450,000 distinct CDR3 sequences, with under 15% observed a single time. Germline CDR1 and CDR2: LNHDA and SQIVND (reference sequence). This CDR3 is built from 18 residues. With 4 bases clipped from V and 2 bases from J, the junction kept 15 bases outside the gene matches.

The sequence was obtained from a woman younger than 45 with Graves' hyperthyroidism. The sample comprised blood. The chain is built from TRBV19 and TRBJ2-3, with 7 bases matching TRBD2. CDR3 in amino acids: CASSRRPLAATITDTQYF. CDR3 DNA: TGTGCCAGTAGTAGAAGACCCCTAGCGGCTACCATCACAGATACGCAGTATTTT.